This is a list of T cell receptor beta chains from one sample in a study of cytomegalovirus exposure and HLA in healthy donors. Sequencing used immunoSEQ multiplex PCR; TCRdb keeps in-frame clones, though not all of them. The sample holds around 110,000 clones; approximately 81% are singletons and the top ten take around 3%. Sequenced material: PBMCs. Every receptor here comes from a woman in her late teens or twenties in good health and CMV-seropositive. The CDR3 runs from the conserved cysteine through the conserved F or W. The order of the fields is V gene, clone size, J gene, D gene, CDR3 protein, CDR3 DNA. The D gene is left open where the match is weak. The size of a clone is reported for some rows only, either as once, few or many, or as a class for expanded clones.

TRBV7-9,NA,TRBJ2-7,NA,CASSYQGATYEQYF,TGTGCCAGCAGCTATCAGGGTGCCACCTACGAGCAGTACTTC
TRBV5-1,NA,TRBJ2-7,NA,CASSLGGTYYEQYF,TGCGCCAGCAGCTTGGGAGGCACTTACTACGAGCAGTACTTC
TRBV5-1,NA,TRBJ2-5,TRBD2,CASSFGTSGYQETQYF,TGCGCCAGCAGCTTCGGGACTAGCGGGTACCAAGAGACCCAGTACTTC
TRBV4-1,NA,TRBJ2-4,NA,CASSQEGWGPLSIQYF,TGCGCCAGCAGCCAAGAGGGGTGGGGCCCCCTGTCCATTCAGTACTTC
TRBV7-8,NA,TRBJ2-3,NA,CASTRWSVTQYF,TGTGCCAGCACGAGGTGGAGTGTTACGCAGTATTTT
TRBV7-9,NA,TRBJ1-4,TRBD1,CASSSGTVNEKLFF,TGTGCCAGCAGTTCCGGGACAGTGAATGAAAAACTGTTTTTT
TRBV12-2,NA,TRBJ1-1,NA,CASRLVNCRKTEAFF,TGTGCAAGTCGCTTAGTTAACTGTAGAAAGACTGAAGCTTTCTTT
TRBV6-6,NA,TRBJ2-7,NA,CASSPQGSLAYEQYF,TGTGCCAGCAGCCCACAGGGTTCCCTCGCCTACGAGCAGTACTTC
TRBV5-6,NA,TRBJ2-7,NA,CASSLWRSYEQYF,TGTGCCAGCAGCTTATGGAGGTCCTACGAGCAGTACTTC
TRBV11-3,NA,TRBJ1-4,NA,CASSKHTGMTNEKLFF,TGTGCCAGCAGCAAGCATACAGGGATGACTAATGAAAAACTGTTTTTT
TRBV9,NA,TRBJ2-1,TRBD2,CASSTLVGREGYNEQFF,TGTGCCAGCAGCACGCTCGTAGGGCGGGAGGGCTACAATGAGCAGTTCTTC
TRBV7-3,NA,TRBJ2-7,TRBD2,CASSPSGTISYEQYF,TGTGCCAGCAGCCCGTCCGGGACTATTTCCTACGAGCAGTACTTC
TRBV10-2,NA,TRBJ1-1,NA,CASSRGGMNTEAFF,TGCGCCAGCAGCCGTGGGGGCATGAACACTGAAGCTTTCTTT
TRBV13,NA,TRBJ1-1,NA,CASSQGPGEAFF,TGTGCCAGCAGCCAGGGTCCTGGTGAAGCTTTCTTT
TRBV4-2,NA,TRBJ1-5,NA,CASSQDRGFSNQPQHF,TGTGCCAGCAGCCAAGATAGAGGTTTTAGCAATCAGCCCCAGCATTTT
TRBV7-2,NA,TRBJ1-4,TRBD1,CASSLPTGGSEKLFF,TGTGCCAGCAGCCTACCGACAGGGGGCTCTGAAAAACTGTTTTTT
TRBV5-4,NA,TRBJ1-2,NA,CASSLGGDYGYTF,TGTGCCAGCAGCTTGGGGGGCGACTATGGCTACACCTTC
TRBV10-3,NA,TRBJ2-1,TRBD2,CAISLAGGPSNEQFF,TGTGCCATCAGTCTAGCGGGAGGGCCCTCAAATGAGCAGTTCTTC
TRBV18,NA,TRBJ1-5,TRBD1,CASSPRTGSNQPQHF,TGTGCCAGCTCACCACGGACAGGTAGCAATCAGCCCCAGCATTTT
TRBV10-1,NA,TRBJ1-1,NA,CASSESRGGEEAFF,TGCGCCAGCAGTGAGTCAAGGGGGGGCGAGGAAGCTTTCTTT
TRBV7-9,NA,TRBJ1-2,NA,CSSSLGTFGGYTF,TGTTCCAGCAGCTTAGGGACTTTCGGTGGCTACACCTTC
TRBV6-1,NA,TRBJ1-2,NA,CASSVGGANYGYTF,TGTGCCAGCAGTGTTGGGGGGGCTAACTATGGCTACACCTTC
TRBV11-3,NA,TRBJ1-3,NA,CASSLGAHSGNTIYF,TGTGCCAGCAGCTTAGGAGCCCACTCTGGAAACACCATATATTTT
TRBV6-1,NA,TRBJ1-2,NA,CASSLEGGGGYGYTF,TGTGCCAGCAGTCTGGAGGGGGGGGGAGGATATGGCTACACCTTC
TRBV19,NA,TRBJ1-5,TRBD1,CASRGTAYSNQPQHF,TGTGCCAGTAGGGGGACAGCGTATAGCAATCAGCCCCAGCATTTT
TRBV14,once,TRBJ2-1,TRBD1,CASSDRGPYNEQFF,TGTGCCAGCAGCGACAGGGGGCCCTACAATGAGCAGTTCTTC
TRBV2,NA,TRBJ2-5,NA,CASSDILVNPGETQYF,TGTGCCAGCAGTGATATCCTAGTCAACCCAGGGGAGACCCAGTACTTC
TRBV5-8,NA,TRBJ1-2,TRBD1,CASSGRAGTGHGYTF,TGTGCCAGCAGCGGGAGGGCCGGGACAGGGCATGGCTACACCTTC
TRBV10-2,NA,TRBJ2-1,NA,CASIALTGDNEQFF,TGCGCCAGCATAGCGCTAACGGGAGACAATGAGCAGTTCTTC
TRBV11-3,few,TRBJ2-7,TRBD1,CASSLWDRGADEQYF,TGTGCCAGCAGCTTATGGGACAGGGGGGCTGACGAGCAGTACTTC
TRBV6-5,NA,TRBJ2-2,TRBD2,CASRFRRGRGGELFF,TGTGCCAGCAGGTTTCGGCGGGGGAGAGGCGGGGAGCTGTTTTTT
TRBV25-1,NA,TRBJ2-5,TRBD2,CASSAWTSAEETQYF,TGTGCCAGCAGTGCCTGGACTAGCGCCGAAGAGACCCAGTACTTC
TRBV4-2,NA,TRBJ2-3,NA,CASSQSLATEADTQYF,TGTGCCAGCAGCCAATCGCTAGCCACGGAGGCAGATACGCAGTATTTT
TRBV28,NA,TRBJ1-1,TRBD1,CASSSGGEFSEAFF,TGTGCCAGCAGCTCAGGGGGTGAATTTTCCGAAGCTTTCTTT
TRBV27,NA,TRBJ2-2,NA,CASSLYAATGELFF,TGTGCCAGCAGTTTATATGCGGCCACCGGGGAGCTGTTTTTT
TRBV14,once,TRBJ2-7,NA,CASSQGRGEQYF,TGTGCCAGCAGCCAAGGACGGGGCGAGCAGTACTTC
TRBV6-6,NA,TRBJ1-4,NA,CASSYSAVLNKLFF,TGTGCCAGCAGTTACTCGGCCGTATTGAATAAACTGTTTTTT